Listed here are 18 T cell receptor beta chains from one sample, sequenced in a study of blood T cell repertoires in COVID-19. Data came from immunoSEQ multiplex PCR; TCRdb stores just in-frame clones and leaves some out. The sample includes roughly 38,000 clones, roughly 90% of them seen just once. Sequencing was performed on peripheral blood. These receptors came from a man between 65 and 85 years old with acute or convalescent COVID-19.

CDR3 nucleotides: TGTGCCAGCAGCTTTAGGACTAGAGGCGAGCAGTACTTC. Amino acid sequence: CASSFRTRGEQYF. The chain combines TRBV11-1 with TRBJ2-7; 7 positions match TRBD2. Germline CDR1 and CDR2: SGHAT and FQDESV (reference sequence). The junction had 5 bases not matched to a gene; V was cut back by 3 bases and J by 6 bases. There are 13 residues in the CDR3.

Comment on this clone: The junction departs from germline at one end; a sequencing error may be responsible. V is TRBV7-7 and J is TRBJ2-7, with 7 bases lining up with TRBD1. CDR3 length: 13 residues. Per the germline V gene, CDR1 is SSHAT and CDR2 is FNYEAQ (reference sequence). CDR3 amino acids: CASSLGTAYGQYF. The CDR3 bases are TGTGCCAGCAGCTTGGGGACAGCCTACGGGCAGTACTTC.

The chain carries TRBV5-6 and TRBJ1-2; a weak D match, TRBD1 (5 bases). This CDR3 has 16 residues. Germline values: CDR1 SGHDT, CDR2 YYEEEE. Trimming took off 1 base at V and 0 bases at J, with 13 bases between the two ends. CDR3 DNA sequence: TGTGCCAGCAGCTTGAAGGAAAGGGGTTCTAACTATGGCTACACCTTC. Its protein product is CASSLKERGSNYGYTF.

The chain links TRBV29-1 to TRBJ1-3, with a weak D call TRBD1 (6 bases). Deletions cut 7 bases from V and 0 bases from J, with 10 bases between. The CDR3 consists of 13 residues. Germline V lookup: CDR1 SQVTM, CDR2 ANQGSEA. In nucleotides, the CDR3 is TGCAGCGCCGGACAGAGCTCTGGAAACACCATATATTTT. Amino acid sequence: CSAGQSSGNTIYF. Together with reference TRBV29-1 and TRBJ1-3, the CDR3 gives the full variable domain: SAVISQKPSRDICQRGTSLTIQCQVDSQVTMMFWYRQQPGQSLTLIATANQGSEATYESGFVIDKFPISRPNLTFSTLTVSNMSPEDSSIYLCSAGQSSGNTIYFGEGSWLTVV.

The CDR3, as DNA: TGTGCCAGCAGCGTTGCAGGGAGACAGGGATCGGTGGGCGAGCAGTACTTC. It yields the protein CASSVAGRQGSVGEQYF. The V and J genes are TRBV9 and TRBJ2-7; 7 bases line up with TRBD1. In germline, CDR1 is SGDLS, CDR2 YYNGEE. After removal of 2 bases from V and 6 bases from J, the junction contained 17 bases not matched to a gene. This CDR3 is 17 amino acids long.

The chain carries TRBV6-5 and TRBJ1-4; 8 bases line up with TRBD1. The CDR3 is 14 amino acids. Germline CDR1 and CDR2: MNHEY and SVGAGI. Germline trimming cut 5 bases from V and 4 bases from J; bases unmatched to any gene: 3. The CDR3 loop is CASSTDRVNEKLFF. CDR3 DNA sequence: TGTGCCAGCAGTACGGACAGGGTTAATGAAAAACTGTTTTTT.

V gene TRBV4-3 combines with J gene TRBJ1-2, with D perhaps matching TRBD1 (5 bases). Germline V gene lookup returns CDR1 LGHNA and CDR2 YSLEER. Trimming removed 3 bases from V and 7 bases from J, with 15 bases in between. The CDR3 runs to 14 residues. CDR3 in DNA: TGCGCCAGCAGCCATAACACAGGTCAAGGTGGCTACACCTTC. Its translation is CASSHNTGQGGYTF.

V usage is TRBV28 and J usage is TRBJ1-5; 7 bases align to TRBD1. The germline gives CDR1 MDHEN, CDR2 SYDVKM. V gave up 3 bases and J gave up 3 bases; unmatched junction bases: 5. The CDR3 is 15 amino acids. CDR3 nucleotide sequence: TGTGCCAGCAGTTTCCTCGGGACAGACAATCAGCCCCAGCATTTT. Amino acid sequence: CASSFLGTDNQPQHF.

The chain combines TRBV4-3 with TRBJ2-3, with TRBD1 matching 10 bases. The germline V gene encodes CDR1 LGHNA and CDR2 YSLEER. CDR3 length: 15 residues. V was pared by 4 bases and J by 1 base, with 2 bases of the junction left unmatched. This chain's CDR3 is CASSLTGGRTDTQYF. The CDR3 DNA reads TGCGCCAGCAGCCTGACAGGGGGCCGCACAGATACGCAGTATTTT.

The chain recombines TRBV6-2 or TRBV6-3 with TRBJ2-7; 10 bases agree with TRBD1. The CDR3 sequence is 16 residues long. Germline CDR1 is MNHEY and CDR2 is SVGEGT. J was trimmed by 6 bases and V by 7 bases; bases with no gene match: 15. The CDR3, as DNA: TGTGCCAGCACCCCCGCTCCGGGACAGGGGAGCGCCGAGCAGTACTTC. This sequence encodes CASTPAPGQGSAEQYF.

CDR3 in DNA: TGTGCCAGCAGCTTAACTTCTGTGACTTCGCATGATATGAAGCAGTACTTC. Its protein is CASSLTSVTSHDMKQYF. V is TRBV7-3 and J is TRBJ2-7; D unresolved. The ends were cut back, 0 bases at V and 8 bases at J, with 23 bases in the middle. This CDR3 contains 17 residues. CDR1 is SGHTA, CDR2 FQGTGA, per germline. The whole variable domain, filled in from reference TRBV7-3 and TRBJ2-7, reads GAGVSQTPSNKVTEKGKYVELRCDPISGHTALYWYRQSLGQGPEFLIYFQGTGAADDSGLPNDRFFAVRPEGSVSTLKIQRTERGDSAVYLCASSLTSVTSHDMKQYFGPGTRLTVT.

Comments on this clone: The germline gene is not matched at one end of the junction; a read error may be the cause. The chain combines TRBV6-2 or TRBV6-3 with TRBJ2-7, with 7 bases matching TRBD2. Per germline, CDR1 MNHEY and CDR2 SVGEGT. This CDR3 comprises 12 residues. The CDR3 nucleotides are TGTGCCAGCAGTTACTCCCCTTTCGAGCGGGAATTC. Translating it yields CASSYSPFEREF.

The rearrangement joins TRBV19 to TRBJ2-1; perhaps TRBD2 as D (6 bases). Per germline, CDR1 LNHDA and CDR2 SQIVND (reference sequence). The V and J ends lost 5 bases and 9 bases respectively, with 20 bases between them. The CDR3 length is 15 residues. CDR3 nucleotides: TGTGCCAGTAGTCAGGGCGGGGTCGGGGGAAGTGAGCAGTTCTTC. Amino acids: CASSQGGVGGSEQFF.

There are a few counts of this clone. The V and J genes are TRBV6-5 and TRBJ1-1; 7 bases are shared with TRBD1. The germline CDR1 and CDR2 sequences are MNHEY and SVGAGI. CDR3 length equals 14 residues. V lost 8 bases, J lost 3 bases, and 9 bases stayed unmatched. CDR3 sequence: CASFRGFLDTEAFF. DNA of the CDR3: TGTGCCAGCTTCAGGGGGTTTTTGGACACTGAAGCTTTCTTT.

CDR3 loop: CASERTSGSGGEQFF. As DNA, the CDR3 is TGTGCCAGCGAGAGGACTAGCGGGTCTGGGGGTGAGCAGTTCTTC. The gene calls are TRBV2 and TRBJ2-1; 11 nucleotides align to TRBD2. The CDR3 has 15 amino acids. Germline trimming cut 8 bases from V and 9 bases from J; bases unmatched to any gene: 12. Germline loops: CDR1 SNHLY, CDR2 FYNNEI.

The CDR3 reads CASQGSPTDTQYF. The CDR3 DNA reads as TGTGCCAGCCAGGGGAGCCCCACAGATACGCAGTATTTT. The V gene is TRBV28, the J gene TRBJ2-3; a weak D match, TRBD1 (6 bases). V lost 8 bases and J 2 bases, leaving 11 bases between the germline ends. CDR1 MDHEN and CDR2 SYDVKM come from the germline V gene. This CDR3 comprises 13 residues.

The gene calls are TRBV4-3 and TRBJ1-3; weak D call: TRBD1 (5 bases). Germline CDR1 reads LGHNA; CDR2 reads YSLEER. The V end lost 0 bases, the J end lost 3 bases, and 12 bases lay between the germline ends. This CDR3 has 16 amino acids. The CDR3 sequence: CASSQDPGGNGNTIYF. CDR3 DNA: TGCGCCAGCAGCCAAGATCCGGGGGGAAATGGAAACACCATATATTTT.

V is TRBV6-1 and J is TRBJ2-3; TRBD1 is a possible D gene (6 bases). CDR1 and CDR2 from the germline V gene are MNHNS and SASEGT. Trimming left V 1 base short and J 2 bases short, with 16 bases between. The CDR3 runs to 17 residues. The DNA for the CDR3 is TGTGCCAGCAGTGAAGTTAGGACAGCCTGGACCACAGATACGCAGTATTTT. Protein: CASSEVRTAWTTDTQYF.